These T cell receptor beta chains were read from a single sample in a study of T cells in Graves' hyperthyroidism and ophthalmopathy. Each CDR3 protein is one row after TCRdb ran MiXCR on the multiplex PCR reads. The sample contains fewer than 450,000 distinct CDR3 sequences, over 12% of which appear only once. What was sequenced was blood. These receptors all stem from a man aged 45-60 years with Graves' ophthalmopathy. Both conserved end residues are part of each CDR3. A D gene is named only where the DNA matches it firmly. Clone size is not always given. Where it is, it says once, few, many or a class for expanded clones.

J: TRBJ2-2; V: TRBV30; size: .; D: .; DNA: TGTGCCTGGCTCGGGACTTACACCGGGGAGCTGTTTTTT; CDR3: CAWLGTYTGELFF
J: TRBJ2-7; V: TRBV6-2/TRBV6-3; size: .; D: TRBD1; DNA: TGTGCCAGCAGTTACTCCTGGACAGGGGCGGGGGAGCAGTACTTC; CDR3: CASSYSWTGAGEQYF
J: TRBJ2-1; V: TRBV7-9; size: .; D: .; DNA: TGTGCCAGCAGCTCTCTCTCCAGTCGCAGGAATGAGCAGTTCTTC; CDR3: CASSSLSSRRNEQFF
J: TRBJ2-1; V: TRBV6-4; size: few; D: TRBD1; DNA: TGTGCCAGCAGTCAACAGGGGGTGGGTGAGCAGTTCTTC; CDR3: CASSQQGVGEQFF
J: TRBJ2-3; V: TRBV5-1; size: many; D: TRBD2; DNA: TGCGCCAGCAGTGAGGGACTAGTGGCAGATACGCAGTATTTT; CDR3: CASSEGLVADTQYF
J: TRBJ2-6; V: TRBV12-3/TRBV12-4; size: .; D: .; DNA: TGTGCCAGCAGCCCTTCCTCACAGGGGACTTCAGGGGCCAACGTCCTGACTTTC; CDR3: CASSPSSQGTSGANVLTF
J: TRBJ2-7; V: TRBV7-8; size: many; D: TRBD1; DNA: TGTGCCAGCAGCCCTAACCCCGGCAGGGGGCTCGAGCAGTACTTC; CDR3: CASSPNPGRGLEQYF
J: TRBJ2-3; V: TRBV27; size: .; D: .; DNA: TGTGCCAGCAGTTTATCCTTTAGCGGCCCATTACATCCAGATACGCAGTATTTT; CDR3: CASSLSFSGPLHPDTQYF
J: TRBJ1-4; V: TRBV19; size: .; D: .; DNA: TGTGCCAGTAGTCCGCTACTGGGCTTCGAGGAAAAACTGTTTTTT; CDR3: CASSPLLGFEEKLFF
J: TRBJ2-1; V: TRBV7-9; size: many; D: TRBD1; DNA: TGTGCCAGCAGCGAACGGACAGGGCTCAATGAGCAGTTCTTC; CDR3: CASSERTGLNEQFF
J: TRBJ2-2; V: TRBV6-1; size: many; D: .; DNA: TGTGCCAGCAAGAGCAGGGGAAACACCGGGGAGCTGTTTTTT; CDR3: CASKSRGNTGELFF
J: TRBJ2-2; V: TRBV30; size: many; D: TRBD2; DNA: TGTGCCTGGAGTCGAGGACTAGCGATCACCGGGGAGCTGTTTTTT; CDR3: CAWSRGLAITGELFF
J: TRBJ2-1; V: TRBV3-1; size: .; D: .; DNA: TGTGCCAGCAGTATCCGAGGGGGGGACAGGCACAAAAACAATGAGCAGTTCTTC; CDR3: CASSIRGGDRHKNNEQFF
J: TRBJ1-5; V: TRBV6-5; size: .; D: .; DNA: TGTGCCAGCAGTTACACCCCCGGGTCGGGGAATCAGCCCCAGCATTTT; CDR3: CASSYTPGSGNQPQHF
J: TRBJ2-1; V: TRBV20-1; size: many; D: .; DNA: TGCAGTGCCCCTCAGGGGATTTCCTACAATGAGCAGTTCTTC; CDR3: CSAPQGISYNEQFF
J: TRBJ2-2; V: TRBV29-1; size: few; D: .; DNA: TGCAGCGTTCAACCAGACATAAACACCGGGGAGCTGTTTTTT; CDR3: CSVQPDINTGELFF
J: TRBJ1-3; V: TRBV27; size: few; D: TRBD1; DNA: TGTGCCAGCAGTCAAACAGGGGCTAGCTCTGGAAACACCATATATTTT; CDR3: CASSQTGASSGNTIYF
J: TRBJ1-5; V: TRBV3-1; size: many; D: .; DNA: TGTGCCAGCAGCCAAGTATGGGGTAGCAATCAGCCCCAGCATTTT; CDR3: CASSQVWGSNQPQHF
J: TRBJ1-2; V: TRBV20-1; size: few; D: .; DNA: TGCAGTGCTAGAGCGACGGTGAAAGATGGCTACACCTTC; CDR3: CSARATVKDGYTF
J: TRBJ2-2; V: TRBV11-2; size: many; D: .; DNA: TGTGCCAGCAGCTCCCTTAGGCGGACAGAGAACACCGGGGAGCTGTTTTTT; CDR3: CASSSLRRTENTGELFF
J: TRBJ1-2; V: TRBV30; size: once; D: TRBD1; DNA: TGTGCCTGGACCCTAAAAGGGGGCTGGGATGGCTACACCTTC; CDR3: CAWTLKGGWDGYTF
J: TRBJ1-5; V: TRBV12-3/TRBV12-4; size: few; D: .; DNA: TGTGCCAGCACCCCCGCGGGCAGGGATGGCAATCAGCCCCAGCATTTT; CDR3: CASTPAGRDGNQPQHF
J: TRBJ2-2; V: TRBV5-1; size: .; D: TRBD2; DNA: TGCGCCAGCAGCTGGGGACTAGGTTACACCGGGGAGCTGTTTTTT; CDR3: CASSWGLGYTGELFF
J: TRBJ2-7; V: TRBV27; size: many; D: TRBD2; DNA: TGTGCCAGCAGTTTATCGGCCGGGCGCGGGAGTAGGGAGCAGTACTTC; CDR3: CASSLSAGRGSREQYF
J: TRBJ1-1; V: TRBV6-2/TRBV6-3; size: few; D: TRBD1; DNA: TGTGCCAGCAGTCGAGGGGGCTTTGGTGAAGCTTTCTTT; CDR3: CASSRGGFGEAFF
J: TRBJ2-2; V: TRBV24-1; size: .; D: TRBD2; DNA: TGTGCCACCCACGGGACTAGCGTGACCGGGGAGCTGTTTTTT; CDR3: CATHGTSVTGELFF
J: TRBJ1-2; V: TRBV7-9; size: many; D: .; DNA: TGTGCCAGCAGCCCAACTGGGGTTTCGGATGGCTACACCTTC; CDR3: CASSPTGVSDGYTF
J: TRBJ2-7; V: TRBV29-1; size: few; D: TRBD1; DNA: TGCAGCGTTGAACAGACAGGGGGCGACGAGCAGTACTTC; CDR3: CSVEQTGGDEQYF
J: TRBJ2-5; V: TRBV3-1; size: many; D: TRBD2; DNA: TGTGCCAGCAGCCTGACTAGCGGGATGCTCCAAGAGACCCAGTACTTC; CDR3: CASSLTSGMLQETQYF
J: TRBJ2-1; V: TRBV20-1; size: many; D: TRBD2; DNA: TGCAGTGCTAGAGATCCTGCTAGCGGGAGCAATGAGCAGTTCTTC; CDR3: CSARDPASGSNEQFF
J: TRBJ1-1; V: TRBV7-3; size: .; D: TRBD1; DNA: TGTGCCAGCAGCAAAACAGGGGGTTTCACTGAAGCTTTCTTT; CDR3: CASSKTGGFTEAFF
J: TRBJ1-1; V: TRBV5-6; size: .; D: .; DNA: TGTGCCAGCAGCCTCAACATCGGAGTACGGACTGAAGCTTTCTTT; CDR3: CASSLNIGVRTEAFF
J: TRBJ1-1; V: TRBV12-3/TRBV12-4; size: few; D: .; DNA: TGTGCCATCTCGGAGGGGGGAAAGACTGAAGCTTTCTTT; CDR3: CAISEGGKTEAFF
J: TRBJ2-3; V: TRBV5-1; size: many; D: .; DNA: TGCGCCAGCAGCCGTGGGGGGCCTCAGTTTGGGGATACGCAGTATTTT; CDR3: CASSRGGPQFGDTQYF
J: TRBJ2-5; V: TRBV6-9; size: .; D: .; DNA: TGTGCCAGCAGTTACCCGGGACGCCCTCTGGACCAGTACTTC; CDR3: CASSYPGRPLDQYF
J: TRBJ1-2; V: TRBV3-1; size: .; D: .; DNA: TGTGCCAGCAGCCATGCTGAGGGATATGGCTACACCTTC; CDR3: CASSHAEGYGYTF
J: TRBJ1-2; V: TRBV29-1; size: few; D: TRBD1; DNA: TGCAGCGTAGCGGGCACAGGGGGCGACTATGGCTACACCTTC; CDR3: CSVAGTGGDYGYTF
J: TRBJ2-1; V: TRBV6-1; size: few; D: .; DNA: TGTGCCAGCAACATCGGGGGAGTGAATGAGCAGTTCTTC; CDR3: CASNIGGVNEQFF